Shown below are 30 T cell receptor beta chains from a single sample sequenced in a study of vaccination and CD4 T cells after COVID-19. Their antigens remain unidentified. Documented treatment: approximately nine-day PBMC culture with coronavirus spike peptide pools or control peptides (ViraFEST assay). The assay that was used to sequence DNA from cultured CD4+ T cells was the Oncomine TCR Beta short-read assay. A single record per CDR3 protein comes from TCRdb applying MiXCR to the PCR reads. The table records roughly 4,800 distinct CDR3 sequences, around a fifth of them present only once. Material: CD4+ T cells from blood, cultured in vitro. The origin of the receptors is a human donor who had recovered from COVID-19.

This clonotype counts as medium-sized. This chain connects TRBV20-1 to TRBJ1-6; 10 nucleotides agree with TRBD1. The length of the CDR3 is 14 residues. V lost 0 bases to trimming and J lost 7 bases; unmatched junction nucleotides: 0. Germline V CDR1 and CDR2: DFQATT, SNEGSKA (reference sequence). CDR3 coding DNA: TGCAGTGCTAGAGAGGACAGGGGGAATTCACCCCTCCACTTT. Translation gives CSAREDRGNSPLHF.

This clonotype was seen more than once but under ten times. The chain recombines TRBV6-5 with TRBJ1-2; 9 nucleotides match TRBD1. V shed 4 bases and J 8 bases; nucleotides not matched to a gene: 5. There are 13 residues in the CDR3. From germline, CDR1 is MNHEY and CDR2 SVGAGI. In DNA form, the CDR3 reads TGTGCCAGCAGTTTAACAGGGGGCTACGGCTACACCTTC. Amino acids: CASSLTGGYGYTF.

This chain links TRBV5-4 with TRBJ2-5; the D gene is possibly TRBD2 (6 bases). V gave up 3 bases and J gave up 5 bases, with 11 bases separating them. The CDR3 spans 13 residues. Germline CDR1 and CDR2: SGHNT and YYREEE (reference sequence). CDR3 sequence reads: CASSSRAGETQYF. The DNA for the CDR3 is TGTGCCAGCAGCTCCCGAGCGGGCGAGACCCAGTACTTC.

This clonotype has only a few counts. Here the CDR3 DNA reads TGTGCCAGCAGCCAAGATCTTGGCGGGGAGGACAATGAGCAGTTCTTC. Amino acids: CASSQDLGGEDNEQFF. The rearrangement links TRBV4-2 to TRBJ2-1, with D perhaps TRBD2 (6 bases). The CDR3 has 16 amino acids. V was clipped by 0 bases and J by 5 bases, with 14 bases between them. From germline, CDR1 is LGHNA and CDR2 YNFKEQ.

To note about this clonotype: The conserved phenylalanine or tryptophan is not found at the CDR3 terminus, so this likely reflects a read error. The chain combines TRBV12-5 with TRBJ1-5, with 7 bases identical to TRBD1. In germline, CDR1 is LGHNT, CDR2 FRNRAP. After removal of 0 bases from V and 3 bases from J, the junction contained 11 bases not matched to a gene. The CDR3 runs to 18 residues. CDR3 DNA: TGTGCTAGTGGTTTGGTACTTTCGGCGGGACAGAACAATCAGCCCCAGCATTAT. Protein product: CASGLVLSAGQNNQPQHY.

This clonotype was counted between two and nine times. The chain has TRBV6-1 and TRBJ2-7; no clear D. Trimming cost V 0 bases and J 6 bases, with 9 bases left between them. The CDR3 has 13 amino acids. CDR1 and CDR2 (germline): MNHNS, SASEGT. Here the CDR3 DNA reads TGTGCCAGCAGTGAAGCGCCTTCAGTCGAGCAGTACTTC. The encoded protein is CASSEAPSVEQYF.

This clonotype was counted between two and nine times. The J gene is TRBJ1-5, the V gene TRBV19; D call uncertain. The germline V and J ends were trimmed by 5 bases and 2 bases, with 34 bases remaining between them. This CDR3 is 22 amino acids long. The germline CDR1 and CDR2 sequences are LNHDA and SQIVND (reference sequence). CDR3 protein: CASSFRRRPLNSSRRGNQPQHF. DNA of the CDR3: TGTGCCAGTAGTTTCCGGAGACGGCCCTTAAACTCCTCCCGTAGGGGCAATCAGCCCCAGCATTTT.

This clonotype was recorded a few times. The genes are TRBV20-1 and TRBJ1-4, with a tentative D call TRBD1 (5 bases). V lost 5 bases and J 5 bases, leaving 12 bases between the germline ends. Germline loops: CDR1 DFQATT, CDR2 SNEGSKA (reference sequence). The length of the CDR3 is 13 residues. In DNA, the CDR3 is TGCAGTGCTTACAGGAGGAGCAATGAAAAACTGTTTTTT. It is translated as CSAYRRSNEKLFF.

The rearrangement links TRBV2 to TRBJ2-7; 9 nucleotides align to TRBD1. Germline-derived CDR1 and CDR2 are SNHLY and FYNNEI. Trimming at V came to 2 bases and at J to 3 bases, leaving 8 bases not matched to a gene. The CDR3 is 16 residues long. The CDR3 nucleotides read TGTGCCAGCAGTGAACAGGCCGGGACAGGGAACTACGAGCAGTACTTC. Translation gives CASSEQAGTGNYEQYF.

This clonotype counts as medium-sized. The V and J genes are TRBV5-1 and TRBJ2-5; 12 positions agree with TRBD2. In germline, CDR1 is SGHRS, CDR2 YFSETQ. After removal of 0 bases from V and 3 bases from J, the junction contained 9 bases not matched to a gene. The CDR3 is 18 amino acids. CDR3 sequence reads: CASSLVPLSSGGEETQYF. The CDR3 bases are TGCGCCAGCAGCTTGGTCCCGCTGTCTAGCGGGGGGGAAGAGACCCAGTACTTC.

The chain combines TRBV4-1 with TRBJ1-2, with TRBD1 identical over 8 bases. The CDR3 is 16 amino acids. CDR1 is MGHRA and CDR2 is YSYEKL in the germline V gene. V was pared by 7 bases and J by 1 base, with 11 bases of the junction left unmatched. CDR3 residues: CASKPRIQGDNYGYTF. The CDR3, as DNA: TGCGCCAGCAAGCCCCGGATACAGGGGGATAACTATGGCTACACCTTC.

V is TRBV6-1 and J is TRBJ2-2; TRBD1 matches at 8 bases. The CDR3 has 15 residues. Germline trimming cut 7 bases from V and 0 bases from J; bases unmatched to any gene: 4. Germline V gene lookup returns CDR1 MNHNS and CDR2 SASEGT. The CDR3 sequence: CASTSDRANTGELFF. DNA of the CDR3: TGTGCCAGCACCTCGGACAGGGCGAACACCGGGGAGCTGTTTTTT.

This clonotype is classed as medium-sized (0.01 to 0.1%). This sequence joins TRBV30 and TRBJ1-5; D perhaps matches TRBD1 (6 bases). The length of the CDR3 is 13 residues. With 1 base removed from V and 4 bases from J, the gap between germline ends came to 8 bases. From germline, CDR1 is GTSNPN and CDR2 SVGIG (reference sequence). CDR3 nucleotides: TGTGCCTGGAGTGCGCAGGGGAATCAGCCCCAGCATTTT. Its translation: CAWSAQGNQPQHF. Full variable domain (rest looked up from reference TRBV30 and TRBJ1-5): SQTIHQWPATLVQPVGSPLSLECTVEGTSNPNLYWYRQAAGRGLQLLFYSVGIGQISSEVPQNLSASRPQDRQFILSSKKLLLSDSGFYLCAWSAQGNQPQHFGDGTRLSIL.

CDR3 sequence reads: CAALRATNTEAFF. CDR3 DNA sequence: TGTGCCGCTCTCAGGGCCACGAACACTGAAGCTTTCTTT. V gene TRBV30 combines with J gene TRBJ1-1; D perhaps matches TRBD1 (5 bases). V was trimmed by 8 bases and J by 1 base, leaving 14 bases between them. This CDR3 region has 13 residues. Germline lookup yields CDR1 GTSNPN and CDR2 SVGIG (reference sequence).

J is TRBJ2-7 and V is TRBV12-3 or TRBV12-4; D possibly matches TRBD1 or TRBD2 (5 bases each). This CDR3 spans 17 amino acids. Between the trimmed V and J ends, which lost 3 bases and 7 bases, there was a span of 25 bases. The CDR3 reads CASSLGIGDRATREQYF. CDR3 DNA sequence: TGTGCCAGCAGTTTGGGAATAGGGGACCGAGCTACGAGGGAGCAGTACTTC.

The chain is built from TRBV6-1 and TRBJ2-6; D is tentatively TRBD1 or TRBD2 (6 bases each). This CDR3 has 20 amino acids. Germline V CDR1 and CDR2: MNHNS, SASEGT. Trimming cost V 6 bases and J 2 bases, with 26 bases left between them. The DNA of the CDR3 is TGTGCCAGCAGAGGGGGGAGTGAGATTCGACAAACCGCTGGGGCCAACGTCCTGACTTTC. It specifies CASRGGSEIRQTAGANVLTF.

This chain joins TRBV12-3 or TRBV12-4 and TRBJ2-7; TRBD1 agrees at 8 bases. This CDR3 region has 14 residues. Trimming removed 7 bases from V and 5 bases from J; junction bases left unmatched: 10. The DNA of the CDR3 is TGTGCCAGCACCTTCGGACAGGGATTCAACGAGCAGTACTTC. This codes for CASTFGQGFNEQYF.

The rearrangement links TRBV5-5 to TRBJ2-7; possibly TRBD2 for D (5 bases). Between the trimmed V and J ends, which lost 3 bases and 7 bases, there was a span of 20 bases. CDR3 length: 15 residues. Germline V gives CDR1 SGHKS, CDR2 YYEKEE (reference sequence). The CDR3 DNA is TGTGCCAGCAGCTCCCCCGGGGTTACGACGAGGGAGCAGTACTTC. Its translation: CASSSPGVTTREQYF.

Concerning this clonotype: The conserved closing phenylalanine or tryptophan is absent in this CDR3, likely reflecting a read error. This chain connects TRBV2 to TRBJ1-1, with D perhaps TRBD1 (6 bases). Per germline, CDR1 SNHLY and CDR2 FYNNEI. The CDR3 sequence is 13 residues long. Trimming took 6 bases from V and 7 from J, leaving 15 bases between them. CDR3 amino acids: CASRLFRDIEAFS. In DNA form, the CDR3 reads TGTGCCAGCAGACTCTTCCGGGACATTGAAGCTTTCTCT.

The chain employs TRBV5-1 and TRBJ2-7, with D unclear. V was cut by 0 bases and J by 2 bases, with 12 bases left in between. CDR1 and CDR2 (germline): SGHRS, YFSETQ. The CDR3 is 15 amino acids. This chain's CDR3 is CASSLETGSAYEQYF. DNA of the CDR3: TGCGCCAGCAGCTTGGAGACGGGTTCGGCCTACGAGCAGTACTTC. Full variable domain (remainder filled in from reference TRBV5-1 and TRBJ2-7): KAGVTQTPRYLIKTRGQQVTLSCSPISGHRSVSWYQQTPGQGLQFLFEYFSETQRNKGNFPGRFSGRQFSNSRSEMNVSTLELGDSALYLCASSLETGSAYEQYFGPGTRLTVT.

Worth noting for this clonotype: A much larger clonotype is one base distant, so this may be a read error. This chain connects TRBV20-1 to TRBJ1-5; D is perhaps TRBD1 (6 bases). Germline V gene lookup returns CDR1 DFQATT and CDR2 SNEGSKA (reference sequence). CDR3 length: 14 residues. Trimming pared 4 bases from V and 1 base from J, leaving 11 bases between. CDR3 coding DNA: TGCAGTGCTATAAAGGGGGGGAGCAATCAGCCCCAGCATTTT. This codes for CSAIKGGSNQPQHF.

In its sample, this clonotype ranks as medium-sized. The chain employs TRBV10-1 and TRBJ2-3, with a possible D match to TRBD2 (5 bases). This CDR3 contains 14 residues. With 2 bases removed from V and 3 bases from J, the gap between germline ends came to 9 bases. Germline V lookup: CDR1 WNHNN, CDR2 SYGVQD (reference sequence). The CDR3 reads CASSEGEWTDTQYF. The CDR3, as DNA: TGCGCCAGCAGTGAGGGGGAGTGGACAGATACGCAGTATTTT.

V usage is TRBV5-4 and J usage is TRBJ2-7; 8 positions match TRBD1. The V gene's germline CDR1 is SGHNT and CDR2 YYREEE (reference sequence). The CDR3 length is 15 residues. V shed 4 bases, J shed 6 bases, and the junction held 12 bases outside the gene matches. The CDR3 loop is CASSDDRGQGGEQYF. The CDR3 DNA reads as TGTGCCAGCAGCGACGACCGTGGACAGGGAGGCGAGCAGTACTTC.

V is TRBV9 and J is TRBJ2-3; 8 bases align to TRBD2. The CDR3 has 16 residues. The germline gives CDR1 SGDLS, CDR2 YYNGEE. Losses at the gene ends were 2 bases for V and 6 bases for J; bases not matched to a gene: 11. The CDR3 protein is CASSVHGGGSVDTQYF. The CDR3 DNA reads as TGTGCCAGCAGCGTCCACGGGGGGGGCTCGGTGGATACGCAGTATTTT. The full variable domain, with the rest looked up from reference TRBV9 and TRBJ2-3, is DSGVTQTPKHLITATGQRVTLRCSPRSGDLSVYWYQQSLDQGLQFLIQYYNGEERAKGNILERFSAQQFPDLHSELNLSSLELGDSALYFCASSVHGGGSVDTQYFGPGTRLTVL.

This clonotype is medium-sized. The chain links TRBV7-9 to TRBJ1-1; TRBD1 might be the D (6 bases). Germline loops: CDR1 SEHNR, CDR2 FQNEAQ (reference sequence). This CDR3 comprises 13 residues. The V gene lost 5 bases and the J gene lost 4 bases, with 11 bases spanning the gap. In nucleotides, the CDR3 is TGTGCCAGCAGCGTTGAGACAGGCACTGAAGCTTTCTTT. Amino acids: CASSVETGTEAFF.

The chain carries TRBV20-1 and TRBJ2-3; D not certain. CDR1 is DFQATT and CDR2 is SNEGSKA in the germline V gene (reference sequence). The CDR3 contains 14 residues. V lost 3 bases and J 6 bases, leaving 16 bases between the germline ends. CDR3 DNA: TGCAGTGCTAGCCGGACGCCGTCGTCGGATACGCAGTATTTT. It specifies CSASRTPSSDTQYF.

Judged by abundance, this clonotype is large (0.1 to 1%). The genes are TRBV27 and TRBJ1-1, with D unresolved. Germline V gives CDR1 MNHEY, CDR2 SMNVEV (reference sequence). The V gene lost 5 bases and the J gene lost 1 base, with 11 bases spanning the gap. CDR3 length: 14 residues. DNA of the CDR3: TGTGCCAGCAGTACCCGCACGGCGAACACTGAAGCTTTCTTT. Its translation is CASSTRTANTEAFF.

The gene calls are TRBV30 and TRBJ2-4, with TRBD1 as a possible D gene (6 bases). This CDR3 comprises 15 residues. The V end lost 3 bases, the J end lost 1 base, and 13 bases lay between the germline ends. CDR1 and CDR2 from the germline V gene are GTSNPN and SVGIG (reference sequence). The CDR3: CAWRVQGPAKNIQYF. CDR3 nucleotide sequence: TGTGCCTGGAGAGTACAGGGTCCGGCCAAAAACATTCAGTACTTC.

CDR3 sequence (DNA): TGTGCCAGCAGTAGGGACAGGGGGCGCTACGAGCAGTACTTC. Translation gives CASSRDRGRYEQYF. This chain joins TRBV2 and TRBJ2-7, with 12 bases aligning to TRBD1. With 5 bases clipped from V and 3 bases from J, the junction kept 2 bases outside the gene matches. This CDR3 region has 14 residues. The germline CDR1 and CDR2 sequences are SNHLY and FYNNEI.

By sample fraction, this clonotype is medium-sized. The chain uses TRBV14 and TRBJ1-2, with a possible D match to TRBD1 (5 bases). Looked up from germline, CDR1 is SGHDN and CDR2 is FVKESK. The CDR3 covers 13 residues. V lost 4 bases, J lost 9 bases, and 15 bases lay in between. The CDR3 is CASSPTGPPRYTF. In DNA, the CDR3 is TGTGCCAGCAGCCCGACGGGACCACCACGCTACACCTTC.